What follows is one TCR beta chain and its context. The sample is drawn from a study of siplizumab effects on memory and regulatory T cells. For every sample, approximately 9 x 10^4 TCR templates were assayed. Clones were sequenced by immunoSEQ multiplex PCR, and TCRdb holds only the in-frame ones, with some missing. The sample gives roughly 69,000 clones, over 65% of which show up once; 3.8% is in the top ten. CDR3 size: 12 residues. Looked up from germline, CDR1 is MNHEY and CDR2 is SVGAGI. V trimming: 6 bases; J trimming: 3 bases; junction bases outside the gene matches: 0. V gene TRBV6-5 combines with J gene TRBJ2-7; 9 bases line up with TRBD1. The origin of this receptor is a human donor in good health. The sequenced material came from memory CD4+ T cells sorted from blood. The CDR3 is CASRTGGYEQYF. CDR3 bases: TGTGCCAGCAGGACAGGGGGCTACGAGCAGTACTTC.